The 2 T cell receptor beta chains listed next were all sequenced from one sample in a study of glioma-infiltrating T cells. The iRepertoire nested amplicon-rescue multiplex PCR amplified TCR alpha and beta CDR3s from RNA. TCRdb independently ran MiXCR on the multiplex PCR reads; one entry per CDR3 protein. The data contain 90,000 or so distinct CDR3 sequences, roughly 37% of them singletons. Sequenced material: glioma tissue, nonneoplastic brain tissue, or PBMCs (not recorded which). The source of these receptors is a human donor with low-grade glioma or glioblastoma, undergoing nonglioma brain surgery, or in good health (not recorded which).

This clonotype was recorded at least ten times. The chain joins TRBV19 to TRBJ1-1; 8 bases agree with TRBD1. V was clipped by 5 bases and J by 6 bases; unmatched bases: 11. Germline V gene lookup returns CDR1 LNHDA and CDR2 SQIVND (reference sequence). The CDR3 contains 15 residues. Here the CDR3 reads CASSARQGYWSEAFF. DNA of the CDR3: TGTGCCAGTAGTGCTCGACAGGGGTATTGGTCTGAAGCTTTCTTT.

The chain carries TRBV4-1 and TRBJ2-7, with TRBD2 matching 9 bases. This CDR3 is built from 16 residues. Germline trimming cut 6 bases from V and 0 bases from J; bases unmatched to any gene: 9. Germline-derived CDR1 and CDR2 are MGHRA and YSYEKL. CDR3 amino acids: CASRNGLAYSSYEQYF. The CDR3 bases are TGCGCCAGCAGGAACGGACTAGCGTACAGCTCCTACGAGCAGTACTTC.